This is a list of T cell receptor beta chains from one sample in a study of radiation and T cells in renal cell carcinoma. TCRdb keeps only in-frame clones here, not all; method: immunoSEQ multiplex PCR. The repertoire consists of roughly 130,000 clones, with around 89% occurring once and the leading ten covering 5.5% to 6.5%. Sequencing was performed on blood, taken from a patient whose treatment included radiotherapy and nephrectomy. These receptors all come from a woman in her 70s with renal cell carcinoma. The CDR3 runs from the conserved cysteine through the conserved F or W. D genes are given only for firm matches. The size field is filled for only some rows; it gives once, few, many or a size class.

size: NA
V: TRBV7-9
D: NA
J: TRBJ2-7
CDR3: CASSFATMGEQYF
DNA: TGTGCCAGCAGCTTTGCGACTATGGGCGAGCAGTACTTC

size: once
V: TRBV5-6
D: NA
J: TRBJ1-2
CDR3: CASSLVASNYGYTF
DNA: TGTGCCAGCAGCTTGGTGGCATCTAACTATGGCTACACCTTC

size: NA
V: TRBV28
D: NA
J: TRBJ1-5
CDR3: CASSHYSDNQPQHF
DNA: TGTGCCAGCAGTCACTACTCGGACAATCAGCCCCAGCATTTT

size: NA
V: TRBV23-1
D: TRBD1
J: TRBJ1-5
CDR3: CASRVSRGYSNQPQHF
DNA: TGCGCCAGCAGGGTTTCCAGGGGGTATAGCAATCAGCCCCAGCATTTT

size: few
V: TRBV19
D: NA
J: TRBJ1-5
CDR3: CASASGKPQHF
DNA: TGTGCCAGCGCCTCCGGAAAGCCCCAGCATTTT

size: NA
V: TRBV4-3
D: TRBD2
J: TRBJ2-2
CDR3: CASSQGLRGGSGELFF
DNA: TGCGCCAGCAGCCAAGGGCTGCGGGGGGGCTCCGGGGAGCTGTTTTTT

size: once
V: TRBV2
D: NA
J: TRBJ2-5
CDR3: CASSEAITPQETQYF
DNA: TGTGCCAGCAGTGAAGCTATTACTCCCCAAGAGACCCAGTACTTC

size: few
V: TRBV5-1
D: NA
J: TRBJ1-1
CDR3: CASSLAGSYTEAFF
DNA: TGCGCCAGCAGCTTGGCCGGCAGTTACACTGAAGCTTTCTTT

size: NA
V: TRBV7-9
D: NA
J: TRBJ2-3
CDR3: CASSLGGAGDTQYF
DNA: TGTGCCAGCAGCTTAGGAGGGGCGGGAGATACGCAGTATTTT

size: NA
V: TRBV4-1
D: TRBD1
J: TRBJ1-2
CDR3: CASSQVPGTGGYGYTF
DNA: TGCGCCAGCAGCCAAGTCCCCGGGACAGGGGGCTATGGCTACACCTTC

size: NA
V: TRBV7-3
D: TRBD2
J: TRBJ2-3
CDR3: CASSPGGGTDTQYF
DNA: TGTGCCAGCAGCCCCGGGGGGGGCACAGATACGCAGTATTTT

size: NA
V: TRBV2
D: TRBD1
J: TRBJ2-7
CDR3: CASSETVFWDRGPEQYF
DNA: TGTGCCAGCAGTGAAACAGTATTCTGGGACAGAGGTCCCGAGCAGTACTTC

size: few
V: TRBV29-1
D: NA
J: TRBJ1-1
CDR3: CSVEENTEAFF
DNA: TGCAGCGTCGAAGAAAACACTGAAGCTTTCTTT